This TCR beta chain was observed in a study of tumor-infiltrating lymphocytes in primary liver carcinoma. Points from the study as a whole: Tumor top-250-clone fraction significantly exceeded that of blood (p = 0.039).

Note on this clonotype: What it recognizes is unknown.

V was cut by 8 bases and J by 9 bases, with 17 bases left in between. The CDR3 totals 14 residues. Germline assignment: CDR1 MNHEY and CDR2 SVGAGI. Joint extraction of RNA and DNA used roughly 19-32 mg of bulk tissue that was unsorted. Patients carried chronic HBV infection without prior treatment. A constant-region primer primed TCR beta cDNA synthesis from 500 to 550 ng of total RNA. Libraries covering TCR beta were generated through three nested multiplex PCR rounds (using a slightly modified ARM-PCR). Forward primers for TRBV1-TRBV30 and a C-beta reverse primer served the first two PCR rounds, at about 10 cycles each. TCRdb passed the multiplex PCR reads through MiXCR, listing each CDR3 protein once. Of nearly 50,000 distinct CDR3 sequences in the sample, about 73% are singletons; the top ten hold 20% to 30%.

The receptor comes from a middle-aged man with primary liver carcinoma and hepatitis B virus infection. Sequences were obtained from liver tumor tissue from sampling region 3. As for subset: tumor region T3, left-lateral pole. This chain joins TRBV6-5 and TRBJ1-6; D not resolved. Written as DNA, the CDR3 is TGTGCCAGCTCTCCTGAGAGAGGGAGTTCACCCCTCCACTTT. It is translated as CASSPERGSSPLHF.